This TCR beta chain originates from a study of T cells after posttransplantation cyclophosphamide. A word on this clone: Its matching antigen is unknown.

Method: immunoSEQ multiplex PCR; TCRdb's copy keeps in-frame clones and lacks some. The sample has around 47,000 clones, approximately 94% seen once. Trimming removed 6 bases from V and 2 bases from J, with 13 bases in between. CDR1 is SQVTM and CDR2 is ANQGSEA in the germline V gene. This CDR3 contains 13 residues. Study-wide findings and caveats: Donor CD8+ memory clones often dominated recipient blood repertoires at later times. Tissue-infiltrating T cells from skin or gut overlapped little with blood T cells.

The chain is built from TRBV29-1 and TRBJ1-2; unclear D gene. The sequencing input was PBMCs. The receptor comes from a woman aged 25 to 39 in good health and a related stem cell transplant donor. CDR3 sequence: CSVYGSRNYGYTF. CDR3 DNA: TGCAGCGTCTATGGGTCCAGGAACTATGGCTACACCTTC.